The 9 T cell receptor beta chains reported below all come from one sample, sequenced in a study of identical twins. TCRdb reprocessed the 5' RACE reads with MiXCR, giving one entry per CDR3 protein. Here the sample spans around 340,000 distinct CDR3 sequences, around an eighth being singletons. These data also formed part of another study, on yellow fever vaccine responses in identical twins.

Sample: CD8+ T cells sorted from blood. Every receptor here comes from a woman aged 18-29 years in good health.

This clonotype was found a few times. J is TRBJ2-3 and V is TRBV3-1; D remains unclear. This CDR3 contains 18 residues. Germline V gives CDR1 LGHDT, CDR2 YNNKEL (reference sequence). V lost 0 bases to trimming and J lost 0 bases, with 16 bases between them. As DNA, the CDR3 is TGTGCCAGCAGCCAAGATCCGATTACTCTATCTAGCACAGATACGCAGTATTTT. This gives the protein CASSQDPITLSSTDTQYF.

J is TRBJ2-4 and V is TRBV5-6; no definite D call. Germline CDR1 is SGHDT and CDR2 is YYEEEE. The V end lost 2 bases, the J end lost 1 base, and 7 bases lay between the germline ends. This CDR3 comprises 14 residues. In DNA, the CDR3 is TGTGCCAGCAGCTTTTTGGGTGCCAAAAACATTCAGTACTTC. Protein sequence: CASSFLGAKNIQYF.

V gene TRBV4-2 combines with J gene TRBJ2-5; TRBD2 agrees at 13 bases. The CDR3 covers 17 residues. The germline gives CDR1 LGHNA, CDR2 YNFKEQ. With 3 bases clipped from V and 5 bases from J, the junction kept 9 bases outside the gene matches. The CDR3 region has the DNA TGTGCCAGCAGCCAGTTTACTAGCGGGGGGGCCGGGGAGACCCAGTACTTC. Translated: CASSQFTSGGAGETQYF.

The genes are TRBV29-1 and TRBJ2-3; D is perhaps TRBD2 (6 bases). Trimming pared 2 bases from V and 0 bases from J, leaving 9 bases between. Per germline, CDR1 SQVTM and CDR2 ANQGSEA. This CDR3 is 14 amino acids long. The CDR3 DNA reads TGCAGCGTTGAAACTAGCAGAAGCACAGATACGCAGTATTTT. Residues: CSVETSRSTDTQYF.

This chain links TRBV20-1 with TRBJ2-3; D is ambiguous. The CDR3 has 15 residues. The V gene lost 0 bases and the J gene lost 3 bases, with 13 bases spanning the gap. Germline V gives CDR1 DFQATT, CDR2 SNEGSKA (reference sequence). The DNA of the CDR3 is TGCAGTGCTAGAGATAAAGGCCAGGTGACAGATACGCAGTATTTT. Translated, it gives CSARDKGQVTDTQYF.

This sequence joins TRBV12-3 or TRBV12-4 and TRBJ2-5; D is unclear. The CDR3 totals 15 residues. With 5 bases removed from V and 2 bases from J, the gap between germline ends came to 15 bases. CDR3 sequence: CASSHTRQPQETQYF. The DNA of the CDR3 is TGTGCCAGCAGTCACACCCGACAACCTCAAGAGACCCAGTACTTC.

This chain connects TRBV9 to TRBJ2-7; 10 nucleotides match TRBD2. The germline gives CDR1 SGDLS, CDR2 YYNGEE. The CDR3 loop spans 15 amino acids. The trim removed 4 bases at V and 1 base at J, leaving 5 bases unmatched. The CDR3 DNA is TGTGCCAGCAGCAAAACGACTAGCGGGTCCTACGAGCAGTACTTC. This sequence encodes CASSKTTSGSYEQYF.

This clonotype has just a few counts. V is TRBV4-1 and J is TRBJ2-7; 9 bases are a match to TRBD1. The CDR3 length is 15 residues. Unmatched junction bases numbered 7, after V lost 5 bases and J lost 2 bases. Germline V gene data show CDR1 as MGHRA and CDR2 as YSYEKL. The CDR3 region is CASSAGTGNPYEQYF. The CDR3, as DNA: TGCGCCAGCAGCGCCGGGACAGGGAACCCCTACGAGCAGTACTTC.

This chain joins TRBV6-6 and TRBJ1-3; 8 bases map to TRBD1. Looked up from germline, CDR1 is MNHNY and CDR2 is SVGAGI (reference sequence). The V gene end was trimmed by 8 bases and the J gene end by 1 base; junction bases not matched to a gene: 1. The CDR3 contains 13 residues. Here the CDR3 reads CASGDRSGNTIYF. The CDR3 coding sequence is TGTGCCAGCGGGGACAGGTCTGGAAACACCATATATTTT.